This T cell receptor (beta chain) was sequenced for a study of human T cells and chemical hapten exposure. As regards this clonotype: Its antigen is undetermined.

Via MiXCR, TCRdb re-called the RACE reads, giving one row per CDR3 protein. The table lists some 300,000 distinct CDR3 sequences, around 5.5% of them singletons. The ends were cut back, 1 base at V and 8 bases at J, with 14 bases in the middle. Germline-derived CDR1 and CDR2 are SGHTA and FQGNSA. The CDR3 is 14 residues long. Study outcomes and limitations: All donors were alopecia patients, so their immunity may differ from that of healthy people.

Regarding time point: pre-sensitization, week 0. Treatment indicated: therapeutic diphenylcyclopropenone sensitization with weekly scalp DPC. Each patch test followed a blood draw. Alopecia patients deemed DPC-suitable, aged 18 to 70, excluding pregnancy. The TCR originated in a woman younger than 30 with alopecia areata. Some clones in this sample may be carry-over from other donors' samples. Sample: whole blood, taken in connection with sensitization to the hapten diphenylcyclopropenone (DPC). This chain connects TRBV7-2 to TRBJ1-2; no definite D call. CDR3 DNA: TGTGCCAGCAGCTTAGGGTCAGGATTCGACGGCTACACCTTC. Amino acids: CASSLGSGFDGYTF.